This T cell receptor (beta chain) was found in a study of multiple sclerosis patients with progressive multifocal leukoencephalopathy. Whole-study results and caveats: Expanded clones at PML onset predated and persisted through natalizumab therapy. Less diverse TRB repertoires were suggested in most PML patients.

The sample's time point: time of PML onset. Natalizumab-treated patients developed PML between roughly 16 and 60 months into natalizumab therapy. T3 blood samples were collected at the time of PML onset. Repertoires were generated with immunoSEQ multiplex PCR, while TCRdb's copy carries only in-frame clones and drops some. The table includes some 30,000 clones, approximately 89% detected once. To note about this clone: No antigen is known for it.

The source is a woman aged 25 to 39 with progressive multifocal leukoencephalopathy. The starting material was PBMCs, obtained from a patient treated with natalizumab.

CDR3: CASSERTGTYTF. CDR3 sequence (DNA): TGTGCCAGCAGTGAGCGGACAGGGACGTACACCTTC. The rearrangement uses TRBV2 and TRBJ1-2, with 8 bases matching TRBD1. Germline trimming cut 3 bases from V and 11 bases from J; bases unmatched to any gene: 5. CDR3 length: 12 amino acids. CDR1 is SNHLY, CDR2 FYNNEI, per germline.